The rows below give T cell receptor beta chains drawn from one sample of a study of radiotherapy plus CTLA-4 blockade in lung cancer. Generated by immunoSEQ multiplex PCR, the TCRdb table keeps only in-frame clones and is missing some. The sample has roughly 90,000 clones; roughly 80% are singletons. The material was peripheral blood, obtained from a patient treated with radiotherapy plus ipilimumab. These receptors were taken from a human donor with non-small cell lung cancer that progressed on radiotherapy plus ipilimumab. Each CDR3 is given with its conserved first and last residue.

v_call: TRBV7-8; cdr3_aa: CASSPSGGLTTDTQYF
v_call: TRBV23-1; cdr3_aa: CASSQPGTGGYEQYF
v_call: TRBV7-3; cdr3_aa: CASSFSGSPYNEQFF
v_call: TRBV11-1; cdr3_aa: CASSPGIGELFF
v_call: TRBV13; cdr3_aa: CASSVGQGPYNEQFF
v_call: TRBV19; cdr3_aa: CASRLQQGGEKLFF
v_call: TRBV29-1; cdr3_aa: CSVDTLARTDTQYF
v_call: TRBV2; cdr3_aa: CASGRGWTDTQYF
v_call: TRBV28; cdr3_aa: CASSRIGRASLEQYF
v_call: TRBV6-1; cdr3_aa: CASSTGTGDTGELFF
v_call: TRBV14; cdr3_aa: CASSQGAAGYEQYF
v_call: TRBV28; cdr3_aa: CASSLNGYEQYF
v_call: TRBV5-4; cdr3_aa: CASSPDPGTSGHEQYF
v_call: TRBV6-1; cdr3_aa: CASRKTGLADTQYF
v_call: TRBV30; cdr3_aa: CAWQVEGTQYF
v_call: TRBV11-2; cdr3_aa: CASTPSTDTQYF
v_call: TRBV29-1; cdr3_aa: CSHRTGETGELFF
v_call: TRBV5-1; cdr3_aa: CASSLKRSTEAFF
v_call: TRBV5-1; cdr3_aa: CASSLNGRTSTDTQYF
v_call: TRBV11-2; cdr3_aa: CASSNRGAYGYTF
v_call: TRBV18; cdr3_aa: CASSQTTTSSYEQYF
v_call: TRBV11-2; cdr3_aa: CASSLEGTRWSYNEQFF
v_call: TRBV9; cdr3_aa: CASSVAPGGGTKNIQYF
v_call: TRBV5-1; cdr3_aa: CASSLFTGASEQYF
v_call: TRBV7-9; cdr3_aa: CASSLLTDTQYF
v_call: TRBV9; cdr3_aa: CASSVGLSSNQPQHF
v_call: TRBV6-5; cdr3_aa: CASSPNRVWGQPQHF
v_call: TRBV9; cdr3_aa: CASSARTSENGYTF
v_call: TRBV7-3; cdr3_aa: CASSFGLSSYNEQFF
v_call: TRBV19; cdr3_aa: CASTGYGNQPQHF
v_call: TRBV5-1; cdr3_aa: CASSMDSGRFGTQYF
v_call: TRBV9; cdr3_aa: CASSVGLAVYNEQFF
v_call: TRBV11-2; cdr3_aa: CASSFLQDYYEQYF
v_call: TRBV4-1; cdr3_aa: CASSQDSGGYNEQFF
v_call: TRBV6-6; cdr3_aa: CASSGPGQAINYGYTF
v_call: TRBV4-1; cdr3_aa: CASSIPMDIEQFF
v_call: TRBV25-1; cdr3_aa: CASSVTGVGTEAFF
v_call: TRBV6-5; cdr3_aa: CASSRWPRGNEKLFF
v_call: TRBV11-2; cdr3_aa: CASSLELLVRHSYEQYF
v_call: TRBV4-1; cdr3_aa: CASSQVPGTEAFF